This TCR beta chain was recorded in a study of beta chain features in type 1 diabetes. Reverse transcribing all isolated RNA meant expressed TCRB transcripts were sequenced. Some clones are missing from TCRdb's copy, which holds only in-frame ones; the method was immunoSEQ multiplex PCR. Seen here are 900,000 or so clones, 15% to 20% observed once, and the top ten hold 0.02% to 0.025%. CDR1 MNHNY and CDR2 SVGAGI come from the germline V gene (reference sequence). This CDR3 contains 10 residues. The ends were cut back, 5 bases at V and 4 bases at J, with 3 bases in the middle. The chain couples TRBV6-6 to TRBJ2-7; D gene uncertain. This sequence was found in a woman younger than 30 in good health. What was sequenced was naive CD4+ T cells from blood. CDR3 loop: CASSEYEQYF. In nucleotides, the CDR3 is TGTGCCAGCAGTGAATACGAGCAGTACTTC.